A single sample gave rise to the 2 T cell receptor beta chains below, sequenced in a study of blood T cells in healthy people across ages. The second PCR ran roughly 6 to 12 cycles with a sample-barcoded 5' primer and J-beta primers. One entry per CDR3 protein results from TCRdb running MiXCR on the 5' RACE reads. The sample contains over 1.5 million distinct CDR3 sequences, around 48% of which appear only once. Source material: blood. All receptors derive from a middle-aged woman in good health.

The V gene is TRBV20-1, the J gene TRBJ1-2; the D is unclear. The CDR3 has 13 amino acids. Germline CDR1 is DFQATT and CDR2 is SNEGSKA (reference sequence). The ends were cut back, 6 bases at V and 8 bases at J, with 19 bases in the middle. The chain's CDR3 is CSAFLRRVQGYTF. CDR3 DNA sequence: TGCAGTGCATTCCTTCGAAGGGTACAAGGCTACACCTTC.

This clonotype came up a few times. The chain employs TRBV7-2 and TRBJ2-5; the match to TRBD2 covers 10 bases. The end of the DNA aligns better with TRBJ2-7, so the J call may be wrong. The CDR3 loop spans 14 amino acids. Germline V lookup: CDR1 SGHTA, CDR2 FQGNSA. The CDR3 sequence is CASSLWTSGYEQYF. The DNA for the CDR3 is TGTGCCAGCAGCTTATGGACTAGCGGTTACGAGCAGTACTTC.